The 21 T cell receptor beta chains in this list originate from one sample, sequenced in a study of T cell clonality in common variable immunodeficiency. Antigen specificity for these receptors is unknown. TCRdb's copy holds only in-frame clones and misses some; the assay was immunoSEQ multiplex PCR. Singletons are absent from the sample, which has some 15,000 clones. Regarding the study as a whole: Common variable immunodeficiency TCR beta sequences reportedly had fewer deletions and N-nucleotide insertions.

The material sequenced was peripheral blood mononuclear cells. The receptors originated from a human donor with common variable immunodeficiency.

Turning to this clone: The sequence runs out 3 residues before the end of the CDR3; the remainder is reconstructed from the germline J gene. The genes are TRBV7-2 and TRBJ2-1, with 7 bases fitting TRBD2. V shed 1 base, J shed 9 bases, and the junction held 6 bases outside the gene matches. Germline V lookup: CDR1 SGHTA, CDR2 FQGNSA. This CDR3 is 14 amino acids long. This chain's CDR3 is CASSLGGGKGEQFF. The sequenced part of the CDR3 DNA is TGTGCCAGCAGCTTAGGGGGGGGAAAGGGTGAG.

On this clone itself: Read coverage stops 3 residues before the CDR3 terminus; the germline J gene supplies the remainder. The same CDR3 can be traced to other DNA sequences in this sample. The chain combines TRBV19 with TRBJ2-7; tentative D call: TRBD1 (5 bases). Trimming left V 1 base short and J 3 bases short, with 7 bases between. Germline assignment: CDR1 LNHDA and CDR2 SQIVND (reference sequence). CDR3 length: 13 amino acids. The CDR3 sequence is CASSIGGGYEQYF. CDR3 DNA (partial): TGTGCCAGTAGTATAGGGGGCGGCTACGAG. The variable domain in full, completed from reference TRBV19 and TRBJ2-7, reads DGGITQSPKYLFRKEGQNVTLSCEQNLNHDAMYWYRQDPGQGLRLIYYSQIVNDFQKGDIAEGYSVSREKKESFPLTVTSAQKNPTAFYLCASSIGGGYEQYFGPGTRLTVT.

This clone was observed a handful of times. The read ends 3 residues before the CDR3 terminus; that terminus is restored from the germline J gene. The genes are TRBV5-4 and TRBJ2-5, with D possibly being TRBD1 (5 bases). With 4 bases removed from V and 2 bases from J, the gap between germline ends came to 9 bases. This CDR3 contains 13 residues. Germline V gene sequence: CDR1 SGHNT, CDR2 YYREEE (reference sequence). The part of the CDR3 DNA that was read is TGTGCCAGCAGCCTTCGGACACAAGAGACC. Its translation: CASSLRTQET. The whole CDR3 reads CASSLRTQETQYF.

This clone appeared a few times. Coverage ceases 3 residues before the CDR3 finishes, and the germline J gene fills in the end. The chain joins TRBV7-9 to TRBJ1-5; 9 bases line up with TRBD1. V was pared by 5 bases and J by 4 bases, with 3 bases of the junction left unmatched. Germline V CDR1 and CDR2: SEHNR, FQNEAQ (reference sequence). The CDR3 loop spans 14 amino acids. CDR3 region: CASSAGTGNQPQHF. CDR3 DNA, as far as it was read: TGTGCCAGCAGCGCCGGGACAGGGAATCAGCCC.

This clone occurred a few times. Incomplete CDR3 DNA: TGTGCCAGTAGAGACAGGGGAGTGAACACTGAA. Translation gives CASRDRGVNTE. The complete CDR3 protein is CASRDRGVNTEAFF. The J gene is TRBJ1-1, the V gene TRBV19; 8 bases are shared with TRBD1. Read sequence stops 3 residues before the CDR3 end, and the germline J gene provides the missing end. The J segment lost 0 bases and the V segment lost 6 bases, leaving 3 bases of the junction unmatched. CDR3 length: 14 residues. Germline V gives CDR1 LNHDA, CDR2 SQIVND (reference sequence).

This clone was counted a few times. The read ends 3 residues before the CDR3 terminus; that terminus is restored from the germline J gene. This chain joins TRBV7-6 and TRBJ2-5, with unresolved D. The germline gives CDR1 SGHVS, CDR2 FNYEAQ. V lost 1 base and J 5 bases, leaving 17 bases between the germline ends. This CDR3 comprises 16 residues. The CDR3 sequence: CASSLGVGTVIETQYF. CDR3 DNA (partial): TGTGCCAGCAGCTTAGGTGTAGGCACAGTTATCGAGACC.

This clone occurred a few times. The CDR3 DNA, read in part, is TGTGCCAGCAGCTTAGTGGGCGGGGAGTACAATGAG. Its protein is CASSLVGGEYNE. The CDR3, in full, reads CASSLVGGEYNEQFF. V usage is TRBV7-9 and J usage is TRBJ2-1; TRBD2 is a possible D gene (6 bases). The CDR3 is cut off 3 residues early in the read; its end comes from the germline J gene. The CDR3 is made up of 15 amino acids. The germline V gene encodes CDR1 SEHNR and CDR2 FQNEAQ (reference sequence). The V and J ends lost 1 base and 4 bases respectively, with 11 bases between them.

With regard to this clone: The read comes to an end 3 residues before the CDR3 does, leaving the germline J gene to fill in the end. The rearrangement links TRBV7-2 to TRBJ1-2; D is uncertain. V dropped 1 base and J dropped 0 bases, with 9 bases sitting between them. The CDR3 totals 15 residues. Looked up from germline, CDR1 is SGHTA and CDR2 is FQGNSA. The CDR3: CASSLVGIPNYGYTF. Incomplete CDR3 DNA: TGTGCCAGCAGCTTAGTGGGCATACCTAACTATGGC.

This clone was found a few times. The CDR3 is cut off 3 residues early in the read; its end comes from the germline J gene. The chain has TRBV20-1 and TRBJ1-1; D call uncertain. Germline assignment: CDR1 DFQATT and CDR2 SNEGSKA (reference sequence). Trimming took off 4 bases at V and 1 base at J, with 7 bases between the two ends. This CDR3 comprises 12 residues. Here the CDR3 reads CSAMAGNTEAFF. The covered CDR3 bases are TGCAGTGCTATGGCAGGGAACACTGAA.

A note on this clone: The CDR3 end lies 3 residues beyond the end of the read and is filled in from the germline J gene. This chain connects TRBV7-9 to TRBJ2-5; a possible D gene is TRBD2 (6 bases). This CDR3 comprises 14 residues. In germline, CDR1 is SEHNR, CDR2 FQNEAQ (reference sequence). Deletions cut 5 bases from V and 7 bases from J, with 17 bases between. The CDR3 reads CASSPSSGEGTQYF. Partial CDR3 DNA: TGTGCCAGCAGCCCAAGTTCGGGGGAAGGGACC.

In this sample, this clone turned up a few times. The read ends 3 residues early relative to the CDR3; the germline J gene fills the gap. The rearrangement joins TRBV7-9 to TRBJ2-1, with TRBD1 identical over 9 bases. V was clipped by 5 bases and J by 4 bases; unmatched bases: 3. Germline CDR1 SEHNR, CDR2 FQNEAQ (reference sequence). The length of the CDR3 is 14 residues. CDR3 DNA (partial): TGTGCCAGCAGCACAGGACAGGGGTACAATGAG. This gives the protein CASSTGQGYNE. The whole CDR3 reads CASSTGQGYNEQFF.

This clone has just a few counts. The read comes to an end 3 residues before the CDR3 does, leaving the germline J gene to fill in the end. The V gene is TRBV7-9, the J gene TRBJ1-1; weak D call: TRBD1 (6 bases). The CDR3 runs 12 residues. Germline loops: CDR1 SEHNR, CDR2 FQNEAQ (reference sequence). The DNA read from the CDR3 is TGTGCCAGCAGCTTAGGGGGGCTGGAA. It translates to CASSLGGLE. The CDR3 in full is CASSLGGLEAFF.

Concerning this clone: The sequenced fragment ends 3 residues before the CDR3 boundary, so the rest is inferred from the germline J gene. J is TRBJ2-1 and V is TRBV18; 10 bases agree with TRBD1. The germline CDR1 and CDR2 sequences are KGHSH and LQKENI. The ends lost 6 bases at V and 4 bases at J; junction bases unmatched: 12. The CDR3 is 17 residues long. CDR3 residues: CASSLGTGARSYNEQFF. Incomplete CDR3 DNA: TGTGCCAGCTCCCTCGGGACAGGGGCCCGTTCATACAATGAG.

The table lists this clone with many counts. The CDR3 is cut off 3 residues early in the read; its end comes from the germline J gene. The gene calls are TRBV2 and TRBJ2-1, with a possible D match to TRBD1 (6 bases). The length of the CDR3 is 16 residues. Trimming removed 4 bases at V and 5 bases at J, with 18 bases between. The germline V gene has CDR1 SNHLY and CDR2 FYNNEI. The CDR3 loop reads CASSGPQGWEDNEQFF. The sequenced CDR3 bases are TGTGCCAGCAGTGGACCACAGGGTTGGGAAGACAATGAG.

This clone was counted a few times. The CDR3 end falls 3 residues outside the read, so it is completed with the germline J gene. V gene TRBV18 combines with J gene TRBJ2-2; D may be TRBD1 (5 bases). Germline values: CDR1 KGHSH, CDR2 LQKENI. This CDR3 contains 16 residues. V was trimmed by 4 bases and J by 0 bases, leaving 12 bases between them. The CDR3 DNA, read in part, is TGTGCCAGCTCACGCGACAGCAATGCGAACACCGGGGAG. Protein: CASSRDSNANTGE. The CDR3 in its entirety is CASSRDSNANTGELFF.

A note on this clone: Read sequence stops 3 residues before the CDR3 end, and the germline J gene provides the missing end. This rearrangement joins TRBV7-6 to TRBJ2-1, with TRBD2 matching 9 bases. The CDR3 covers 14 residues. Per germline, CDR1 SGHVS and CDR2 FNYEAQ. V shed 5 bases and J 9 bases; nucleotides not matched to a gene: 8. CDR3: CASSRSPSGVEQFF. The sequenced part of the CDR3 DNA is TGTGCCAGCAGCCGAAGTCCTAGCGGGGTTGAG.

By frequency in the sample, this clone is medium-sized. The read ends 3 residues early relative to the CDR3; the germline J gene fills the gap. The chain joins TRBV18 to TRBJ1-4; D is perhaps TRBD1 (5 bases). Germline values: CDR1 KGHSH, CDR2 LQKENI. This CDR3 comprises 17 residues. Trimming cost V 6 bases and J 0 bases, with 17 bases left between them. The DNA read from the CDR3 is TGTGCCAGCTCCGAGGCGATGAGGGGCACAACTAATGAAAAA. Protein sequence: CASSEAMRGTTNEK. From start to end, the CDR3 is CASSEAMRGTTNEKLFF.

A remark on this clone: The read terminates 3 residues ahead of where the CDR3 ends, so the germline J gene completes it. This rearrangement joins TRBV7-9 to TRBJ2-5, with 8 bases fitting TRBD1. The CDR3 length is 15 residues. Germline loops: CDR1 SEHNR, CDR2 FQNEAQ (reference sequence). The trim removed 5 bases at V and 2 bases at J, leaving 7 bases unmatched. The CDR3 DNA, read in part, is TGTGCCAGCAGCACCCATCGGACAGGGCAAGAGACC. The encoded protein is CASSTHRTGQET. The complete CDR3 sequence is CASSTHRTGQETQYF.

The DNA read from the CDR3 is TGTGCCAGCAGCTCAGGGGGACTAGCGGGCGTGGAGACC. This translates into CASSSGGLAGVET. The complete CDR3 sequence is CASSSGGLAGVETQYF. The V gene is TRBV7-6, the J gene TRBJ2-5, with 12 bases lining up with TRBD2. Coverage ceases 3 residues before the CDR3 finishes, and the germline J gene fills in the end. The ends lost 4 bases at V and 5 bases at J; junction bases unmatched: 8. Germline V CDR1 and CDR2: SGHVS, FNYEAQ. The CDR3 spans 16 residues.

This clone was seen a few times. With the read ending 3 residues before the CDR3 end, the germline J gene is used to fill in that end. V gene TRBV7-9 combines with J gene TRBJ1-4; a weak D match, TRBD1 (5 bases). With 5 bases removed from V and 7 bases from J, the gap between germline ends came to 14 bases. The V gene's germline CDR1 is SEHNR and CDR2 FQNEAQ (reference sequence). CDR3 size: 14 residues. The CDR3 here is CASSRQSPVEKLFF. The CDR3 DNA, read in part, is TGTGCCAGCAGCCGACAGAGCCCAGTTGAAAAA.

About this clone itself: The read ends 3 residues before the CDR3 terminus; that terminus is restored from the germline J gene. V gene TRBV19 combines with J gene TRBJ2-7, with D perhaps matching TRBD2 (6 bases). The CDR3 is 13 residues long. CDR1 LNHDA and CDR2 SQIVND come from the germline V gene (reference sequence). Trimming took 6 bases from V and 4 from J, leaving 13 bases between them. This CDR3 is CASSSDGGYEQYF. The DNA read from the CDR3 is TGTGCCAGTAGCAGCGATGGGGGGTACGAG.